The present TCR beta chain was sequenced within a study of OX40 agonist ivuxolimab in advanced cancers. Turning to the study itself: An agonistic anti-OX40 (CD134) antibody, ivuxolimab, was used to treat the patients. Ivuxolimab, which patients received intravenously every 2 weeks, was dosed at 0.01 to 10 mg/kg. Study conclusions and caveats: There were, on average, more expanded clones in CD8+ T cells than in CD4+.

Blood got drawn at baseline, again on cycle 4 day 1, and then on cycle 7 day 1. The table came from immunoSEQ multiplex PCR; TCRdb's copy has only in-frame clones and leaves some out. The data contain tens of thousands of clones, about 89% of them singletons. The germline V and J ends were trimmed by 2 bases and 4 bases, with 12 bases remaining between them. This CDR3 is 14 amino acids long. Germline V gene sequence: CDR1 GTSNPN, CDR2 SVGIG (reference sequence). In its sample, this clone was seen a few times. Its antigen is unidentified. This sample comprised CD4+ or CD8+ T cells sorted from blood, obtained in a trial of the OX40 agonist ivuxolimab. The chain combines TRBV30 with TRBJ1-5; D might be TRBD1 (6 bases). The sequence came from an adult with an advanced solid tumor such as melanoma, head and neck, liver or kidney cancer. The CDR3 bases are TGTGCCTGGAGTTTGGGGGCCTCAAATCAGCCCCAGCATTTT. Its protein product is CAWSLGASNQPQHF.